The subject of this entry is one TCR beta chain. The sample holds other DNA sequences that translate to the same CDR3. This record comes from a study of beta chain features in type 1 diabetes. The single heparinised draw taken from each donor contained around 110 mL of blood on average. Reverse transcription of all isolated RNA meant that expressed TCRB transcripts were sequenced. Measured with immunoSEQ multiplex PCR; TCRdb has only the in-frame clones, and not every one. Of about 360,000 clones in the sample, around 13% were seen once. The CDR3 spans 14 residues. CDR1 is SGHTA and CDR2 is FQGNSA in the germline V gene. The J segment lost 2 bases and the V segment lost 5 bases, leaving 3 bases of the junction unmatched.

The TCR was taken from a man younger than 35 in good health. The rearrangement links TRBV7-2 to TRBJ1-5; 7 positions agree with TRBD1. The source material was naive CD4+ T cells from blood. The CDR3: CASSRGGGNQPQHF. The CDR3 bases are TGTGCCAGCAGCCGAGGGGGCGGCAATCAGCCCCAGCATTTT.